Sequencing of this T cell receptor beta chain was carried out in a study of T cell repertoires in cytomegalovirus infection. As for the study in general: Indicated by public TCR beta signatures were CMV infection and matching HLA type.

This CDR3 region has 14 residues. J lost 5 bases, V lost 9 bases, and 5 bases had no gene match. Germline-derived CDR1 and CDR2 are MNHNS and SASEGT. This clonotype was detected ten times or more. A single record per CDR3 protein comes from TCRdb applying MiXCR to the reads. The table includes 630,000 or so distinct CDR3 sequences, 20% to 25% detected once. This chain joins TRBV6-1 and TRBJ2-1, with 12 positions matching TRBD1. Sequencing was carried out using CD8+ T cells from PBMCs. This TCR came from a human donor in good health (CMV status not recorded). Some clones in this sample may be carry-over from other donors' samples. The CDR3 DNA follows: TGTGCCAGTGTGGGACAGGGGGCAAACAATGAGCAGTTCTTC. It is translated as CASVGQGANNEQFF.